Reported below is one T cell receptor beta chain. Its antigen is currently not known. Base qualities are missing; no much larger clone stands one base away. The roughly 39 donors, aged about 6 to 95 years, were systemically healthy Caucasian individuals from Russia. Each donor gave roughly 9.5 milliliters of peripheral blood, collected into EDTA-treated Vacutainer tubes. Ficoll-Paque density-gradient centrifugation was used to isolate PBMCs, with at least 6.5 million per sample. Trizol reagent was used to extract total RNA from PBMCs, with at least 5.5 micrograms per sample. The percentages of naive CD45RAhigh/CD27high T cells were determined by flow cytometry on a PBMC aliquot from every donor. The data stem from a study of blood T cells in healthy people across ages (dated by TCRdb to 2015 to 2017). Regarding the study in general: Template switching captured roughly one uniquely barcoded TCR beta cDNA molecule per two T cells in model experiments. Age-related changes in TCR beta repertoire diversity were measured in the study by deep sequencing normalized with unique cDNA molecular identifiers. Donors were grouped into four age groups: young (average about 15 years), middle-aged (39), aged (about 59) and long-lived (about 90). Donors of different ages were randomly distributed across sequencing lanes to avoid experimental bias. Using the same blood draw, the study looked at two additional independent replicas of 1 million unique cDNA reads for two donors, one aged 18 to 30 and the other aged 80 or older. What the authors observed across the whole study: A strong correlation was found between observed TCR beta diversity and the percentage of naive T cells measured by flow cytometry. Since profiling was done on bulk unsorted PBMCs, naive and antigen-experienced compartments could not be conclusively compared. Estimates of total diversity based on one million sequenced T cells were regarded as lower bounds and as underestimates. Because donor CMV infection status was unknown, age-related changes in expanded clonotypes were potentially confounded. The long-lived group showed more naive CD4+ T cells, fewer expanded clones and increased TCR diversity than the aged group, suggesting age selection. As age increased, observed TCR beta diversity per million T cells dropped in a roughly linear way, and a significant reduction was already evident by age 40.

The CDR3 runs 14 amino acids, cysteine and phenylalanine included. The kept DNA is CDR3 alone, 42 bases in frame from the first base. The junction shows trimming of 3 bases on V and 4 bases on J, plus 10 bases between the germline ends. The germline V gene (reference sequence) supplies CDR1 SGHNT and CDR2 YYREEE. The library was produced with 5' RACE. Instrument on record: Illumina HiSeq 2500. A second PCR of about 6 to 11 cycles was run with a J-beta primer mix and a sample-barcoded 5' primer. Each TCR beta cDNA molecule received a unique molecular identifier from a template-switch 5' adaptor carrying 12 random nucleotides. Each sample yielded at least 2.5 million CDR3-containing paired-end reads. First-strand cDNA synthesis was performed from all RNA using the Mint cDNA synthesis kit, with priming by a TRBC-specific oligonucleotide. After uracil-DNA glycosylase treatment, a first 18-cycle PCR used universal primers M1SS and BC2_uni_R on all cDNA. The paper's processing steps were these. For normalization, 1 million high-quality reads, each with a distinct molecular identifier, were randomly selected from each sample. Instead of being binned into consensus sequences, reads with shared molecular identifiers were discarded. MiTCR, set to a Q25 quality threshold and the strictest error-elimination algorithm, was used for CDR3 identification, clonotype clustering and error correction. A nonparametric unseen species model using Euler transformation provided a lower-bound estimate of total TCR beta diversity. Starting from the raw public reads, TCRdb applied fastp trimming at Q25, assembled clones with MiXCR and retained in-frame beta chains. Rows merge per CDR3 protein into single entries with the most common DNA and genes. V and J calls and clone size were set by TCRdb, not the authors. The sample records about 780,000 distinct CDR3 sequences, about 47% of which are singletons. The ten biggest clones cover about a sixth of the sample.

The sequencing input was blood. This TCR derives from a man older than 75 in good health. The chain uses TRBV5-4 and TRBJ2-2; the D segment could be TRBD2, given 6 matching bases. The encoded CDR3 is CASSSRGGTGELFF. Here is the DNA: TGTGCCAGCAGCTCACGGGGAGGCACCGGGGAGCTGTTTTTT.